This T cell receptor (beta chain) originates from a study of T cell responses to AZD1222 COVID-19 vaccine. General study findings and limits: Targeting of unmutated variant regions was reportedly seen in nearly half of spike-specific TCRs. Baseline serology detected seropositivity in only five or six AZD1222 recipients.

On this clone itself: Its matching antigen is unknown.

Pooled together were second doses at about 4 or about 12 weeks. The germline V gene has CDR1 LNHNV and CDR2 YYDKDF (reference sequence). V was shortened by 0 bases and J by 8 bases, with 8 bases between the two germline ends. The CDR3 is 13 amino acids. The data were produced by immunoSEQ multiplex PCR, yet TCRdb's version contains in-frame clones alone and is incomplete. This sample carries 140,000 to 150,000 clones, more than 85% of them seen once, and the ten largest clones take roughly 4%. Sequenced material: peripheral blood, taken 28 days after the second AZD1222 dose. The TCR comes from an adult who received the AZD1222 COVID-19 vaccine. The chain recombines TRBV15 with TRBJ1-3; D not certain. The CDR3 DNA reads as TGTGCCACCAGCAGAGATCGCCGAGACACCATATATTTT. It codes for CATSRDRRDTIYF.